This T cell receptor (beta chain) was recorded in a study of neurological immune-mediated disorders. The germline V gene encodes CDR1 KGHDR and CDR2 SFDVKD. The CDR3 contains 16 residues. V lost 3 bases, J lost 2 bases, and 13 bases lay in between. This clonotype was seen at least ten times. TCRdb reprocessed the 5' RACE reads via MiXCR and lists one record per CDR3 protein. The sample yields roughly 56,000 distinct CDR3 sequences, about an eighth seen once. This sequence was found in a man aged 55-75 years in good health. Source material: PBMCs. The rearrangement links TRBV24-1 to TRBJ2-1, with D possibly called TRBD1 or TRBD2 (5 bases each). In DNA, the CDR3 is TGTGCCACCAGTGATCAGGTAGGGGAGACCTACAATGAGCAGTTCTTC. Translated, it gives CATSDQVGETYNEQFF.